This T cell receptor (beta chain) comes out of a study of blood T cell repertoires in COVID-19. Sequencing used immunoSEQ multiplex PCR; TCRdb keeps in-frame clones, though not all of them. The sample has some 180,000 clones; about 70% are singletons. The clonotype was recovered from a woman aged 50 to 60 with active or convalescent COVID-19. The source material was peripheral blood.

The CDR3 coding sequence is TGTGCCAGCAGTTTAATCAGGGCGAACACTGAAGCTTTCTTT. Translation gives CASSLIRANTEAFF. The rearrangement uses TRBV28 and TRBJ1-1; D possibly corresponds to TRBD1 (5 bases). Looked up from germline, CDR1 is MDHEN and CDR2 is SYDVKM. The CDR3 consists of 14 residues. V was trimmed by 2 bases and J by 1 base, leaving 8 bases between them.